These T cell receptor beta chains were read from a single sample in a study of T cell changes during pregnancy in multiple sclerosis. The assay was immunoSEQ multiplex PCR, and TCRdb's table has in-frame clones only and misses some. Of some 80,000 clones listed, approximately 94% are singletons. Sequencing used peripheral blood, obtained in the third trimester of pregnancy. These receptors originate from a female donor with multiple sclerosis, enrolled in a pregnancy study. CDR3s include the opening cysteine and the closing phenylalanine or tryptophan. A D gene is named only where the DNA matches it firmly. Some rows mark clone size as missing; the rest say once, few, many or name a class of expanded clone.

j_call,v_call,d_call,clone_size,cdr3_aa,cdr3_nt
TRBJ2-7,TRBV13,TRBD1,.,CASSTGTGFSYEQYF,TGTGCCAGCAGCACGGGGACAGGGTTTTCCTACGAGCAGTACTTC
TRBJ2-3,TRBV6-4,TRBD2,.,CASSAAGGTDTQYF,TGTGCCAGCAGTGCGGCGGGGGGTACAGATACGCAGTATTTT
TRBJ2-2,TRBV5-1,TRBD1,.,CASSNRDRNTGELFF,TGCGCCAGCAGCAACCGGGACAGGAACACCGGGGAGCTGTTTTTT
TRBJ2-7,TRBV6-5,.,.,CASSYSTANYEQYF,TGTGCCAGCAGTTACTCGACAGCCAACTACGAGCAGTACTTC
TRBJ2-4,TRBV6-5,TRBD1,.,CASSAGTGDIQYF,TGTGCCAGCAGTGCCGGGACAGGGGACATTCAGTACTTC
TRBJ1-1,TRBV7-6,TRBD1,.,CASSQGTGITEAFF,TGTGCCAGCAGCCAAGGGACAGGGATCACTGAAGCTTTCTTT
TRBJ1-3,TRBV11-2,.,.,CASSLVLLEGGNTIYF,TGTGCCAGCAGCTTAGTCTTACTAGAGGGAGGAAACACCATATATTTT
TRBJ2-7,TRBV13,.,.,CASSLRGKTYEQYF,TGTGCCAGCAGCTTAAGAGGGAAGACCTACGAGCAGTACTTC
TRBJ1-5,TRBV10-1,TRBD1,.,CASSGVDRDNQPQHF,TGCGCCAGCAGTGGGGTAGACAGGGACAATCAGCCCCAGCATTTT
TRBJ2-7,TRBV10-3,TRBD1,.,CAISTGGISGEQYF,TGTGCCATCAGTACAGGGGGAATCTCGGGTGAGCAGTACTTC
TRBJ1-2,TRBV2,.,once,CAIRKGSAVPYGYTF,TGTGCCATCCGAAAGGGGTCCGCCGTACCCTATGGCTACACCTTC
TRBJ2-2,TRBV2,TRBD1,.,CVITSTGLGELFF,TGTGTCATAACGTCGACAGGGTTAGGGGAGCTGTTTTTT
TRBJ1-2,TRBV21-1,.,few,CAFRTGPNYGYTF,TGTGCCTTCCGGACAGGCCCCAACTATGGCTACACCTTC
TRBJ1-1,TRBV5-6,.,once,CASTSGFMVVTEAFF,TGTGCCAGCACGAGCGGCTTTATGGTAGTCACTGAAGCTTTCTTT
TRBJ1-1,TRBV6-6,TRBD1,.,CASSRGGVGKTEAFF,TGTGCCAGCAGTCGAGGGGGCGTGGGGAAGACTGAAGCTTTCTTT
TRBJ1-6,TRBV27,.,.,CASSFSGSSYNSPLHF,TGTGCCAGCAGTTTTTCGGGGAGCTCCTATAATTCACCCCTCCACTTT
TRBJ1-3,TRBV30,.,.,CAWRPGLQAGGGSGNTIYF,TGTGCCTGGAGGCCCGGACTTCAAGCGGGGGGAGGATCTGGAAACACCATATATTTT
TRBJ2-1,TRBV9,TRBD2,.,CASSLATSGGNEQFF,TGTGCCAGCAGCTTAGCGACTAGCGGTGGGAATGAGCAGTTCTTC
TRBJ2-7,TRBV19,.,once,CASSIGRGDYEQYF,TGTGCCAGTAGTATAGGGCGGGGAGACTACGAGCAGTACTTC
TRBJ2-3,TRBV18,.,.,CASSPVPPSNTDTQYF,TGTGCCAGCTCACCTGTCCCGCCCTCTAACACAGATACGCAGTATTTT
TRBJ2-4,TRBV1,.,few,CTSSPSELAGICIQYF,TGCACCAGCAGCCCCAGCGAACTAGCGGGGATATGCATTCAGTACTTC
TRBJ2-7,TRBV2,TRBD2,.,CASRPSGVTSSYEQYF,TGTGCCAGCCGGCCTAGCGGGGTAACCAGCTCCTACGAGCAGTACTTC
TRBJ2-7,TRBV6-1,TRBD1,.,CAIRGTGNYEQYF,TGTGCCATCCGCGGGACAGGGAACTACGAGCAGTACTTC
TRBJ2-3,TRBV5-5,.,.,CASSLAAADTQYF,TGTGCCAGCAGCTTGGCGGCGGCAGATACGCAGTATTTT
TRBJ1-5,TRBV5-5,TRBD1,.,CASSLGPQGVSQPQHF,TGTGCCAGCAGCTTGGGACCACAGGGGGTATCTCAGCCCCAGCATTTT
TRBJ2-1,TRBV27,TRBD2,.,CASMLRGGRNEQFF,TGTGCCAGCATGTTGCGGGGGGGCCGGAATGAGCAGTTCTTC
TRBJ2-3,TRBV6-5,TRBD2,.,CASRTSGKTDTQYF,TGTGCCAGCAGGACTAGCGGGAAGACAGATACGCAGTATTTT
TRBJ2-3,TRBV2,TRBD2,.,CASRGLAGGRVDTQYF,TGTGCCAGCAGAGGACTAGCGGGGGGGCGGGTAGATACGCAGTATTTT
TRBJ2-1,TRBV7-4,TRBD2,many,CASSPPLAGLNNEQFF,TGTGCCAGCAGCCCGCCACTAGCGGGCCTTAACAATGAGCAGTTCTTC
TRBJ2-3,TRBV7-2,.,.,CASSLSRGLYTQYF,TGTGCCAGCAGCTTGAGCAGGGGTCTCTATACGCAGTATTTT
TRBJ1-5,TRBV9,.,few,CASSATGNQPQHF,TGTGCCAGCAGCGCGACAGGCAATCAGCCCCAGCATTTT
TRBJ2-6,TRBV2,.,.,CASSPGTTSGANVLTF,TGTGCCAGCAGTCCCGGGACAACCTCTGGGGCCAACGTCCTGACTTTC
TRBJ2-7,TRBV7-6,TRBD2,.,CASSLRLAGEAEQYF,TGTGCCAGCAGCCTAAGACTAGCGGGGGAGGCCGAGCAGTACTTC
TRBJ1-1,TRBV5-4,.,.,CASSPRNVQGGAVAFF,TGTGCCAGCAGCCCCCGGAACGTACAGGGAGGGGCGGTAGCTTTCTTT
TRBJ2-7,TRBV18,TRBD1,.,CASSAGTGPGEQYF,TGTGCCAGCTCAGCCGGGACAGGTCCCGGGGAGCAGTACTTC
TRBJ2-7,TRBV5-1,TRBD1,.,CASSGTAEQYF,TGCGCCAGCAGTGGGACAGCCGAGCAGTACTTC
TRBJ1-5,TRBV7-9,TRBD1,.,CASTGQGNQPQHF,TGTGCCAGCACAGGACAGGGCAATCAGCCCCAGCATTTT
TRBJ2-7,TRBV11-3,.,few,CASSMSTNEQYF,TGTGCCAGCAGCATGTCTACTAATGAGCAGTACTTC
TRBJ2-3,TRBV5-1,TRBD1,once,CASSFQGVADATDTQYF,TGCGCCAGCAGCTTTCAGGGGGTAGCAGATGCCACAGATACGCAGTATTTT
TRBJ2-7,TRBV27,TRBD1,.,CASNPGQGVPPNSYEQYF,TGTGCCAGCAACCCAGGACAGGGAGTACCGCCGAACTCCTACGAGCAGTACTTC
TRBJ2-3,TRBV14,TRBD1,.,CASSTTTGGGQDTQYF,TGTGCCAGCAGCACCACGACAGGGGGTGGTCAAGATACGCAGTATTTT
TRBJ1-1,TRBV5-6,.,.,CASSLGSKGDPCEAFF,TGTGCCAGCAGCTTGGGGTCAAAGGGGGACCCCTGTGAAGCTTTCTTT
TRBJ1-4,TRBV15,.,.,CATSSTIIFRYDEKLFF,TGTGCCACCAGCAGCACAATCATTTTCCGTTATGATGAAAAACTGTTTTTT
TRBJ1-1,TRBV28,.,.,CASSSLHNEAFF,TGTGCCAGCAGTTCCTTACACAACGAAGCTTTCTTT
TRBJ1-6,TRBV6-5,.,.,CASSYSRGGSPLHF,TGTGCCAGCAGTTACTCGCGAGGGGGTTCACCCCTCCACTTT
TRBJ2-2,TRBV27,TRBD2,.,CASSLPGGIGELFF,TGTGCCAGCAGTTTACCGGGGGGGATCGGGGAGCTGTTTTTT
TRBJ1-6,TRBV5-6,.,.,CASSLWRQNGTPLHF,TGTGCCAGCAGCTTGTGGCGGCAGAACGGGACACCCCTCCACTTT
TRBJ1-5,TRBV4-2,.,.,CASSQGGPGYSNQPQHF,TGTGCCAGCAGCCAAGGAGGGCCGGGATATAGCAATCAGCCCCAGCATTTT
TRBJ2-1,TRBV6-6,TRBD1,.,CASSKGTGGLGEQFF,TGTGCCAGCAGTAAAGGGACAGGGGGCCTCGGTGAGCAGTTCTTC
TRBJ1-5,TRBV7-2,TRBD1,.,CASSSMEGAHNQPQHF,TGTGCCAGCAGCTCCATGGAGGGGGCGCACAATCAGCCCCAGCATTTT
TRBJ2-7,TRBV14,.,.,CASSQGQLIAYEQYF,TGTGCCAGCAGCCAAGGACAGTTGATCGCCTACGAGCAGTACTTC
TRBJ2-3,TRBV5-1,TRBD1,once,CASSLARTGGADTQYF,TGCGCCAGCAGCTTGGCAAGGACAGGTGGCGCAGATACGCAGTATTTT
TRBJ2-3,TRBV30,.,.,CAWGRSASTDTQYF,TGTGCCTGGGGGCGATCCGCTAGCACAGATACGCAGTATTTT
TRBJ1-5,TRBV7-2,.,.,CASSSSPDSTTQHF,TGTGCCAGCAGCTCATCCCCCGACAGTACGACCCAGCATTTT
TRBJ1-1,TRBV18,TRBD1,.,CASSPAVGWDRANTEAFF,TGTGCCAGCTCACCAGCGGTTGGTTGGGACAGGGCCAACACTGAAGCTTTCTTT
TRBJ1-4,TRBV2,.,.,CASSQGIEKLFF,TGTGCCAGCAGCCAGGGGATAGAAAAACTGTTTTTT
TRBJ2-3,TRBV12-5,.,once,CASGHRDTQYF,TGTGCTAGTGGTCACAGAGATACGCAGTATTTT
TRBJ1-3,TRBV5-4,.,.,CASSLVVGGPGNTIYF,TGTGCCAGCAGCTTGGTGGTGGGGGGTCCTGGAAACACCATATATTTT
TRBJ2-1,TRBV6-5,TRBD2,.,CASSYWSSGLANEQFF,TGTGCCAGCAGTTACTGGTCATCGGGACTAGCGAATGAGCAGTTCTTC
TRBJ1-6,TRBV11-1,.,.,CASSPDHRFNSPLHF,TGTGCCAGCAGCCCAGACCACAGATTTAATTCACCCCTCCACTTT